The next 25 T cell receptor beta chains were all read from a single sample in a study of CD8 T cells in ankylosing spondylitis. One entry per CDR3 protein, called by TCRdb with MiXCR from the 5' RACE reads. The repertoire holds under 250,000 distinct CDR3 sequences, with 32% as singletons. The sequenced sample was blood, either unsorted or a sorted T cell fraction (not recorded which). These receptors came from a male donor with ankylosing spondylitis or in good health (not recorded which).

This clonotype was counted a few times. The chain uses TRBV20-1 and TRBJ2-1; D is perhaps TRBD1 or TRBD2 (5 bases each). Trimming took off 3 bases at V and 4 bases at J, with 10 bases between the two ends. CDR1 and CDR2 from the germline V gene are DFQATT and SNEGSKA (reference sequence). The CDR3 runs 13 residues. Here the CDR3 reads CSASGTEYNEQFF. CDR3 nucleotide sequence: TGCAGTGCTAGCGGGACCGAGTACAATGAGCAGTTCTTC.

The chain carries TRBV29-1 and TRBJ2-7, with D hard to call. Trimming removed 7 bases from V and 1 base from J, with 11 bases in between. In germline, CDR1 is SQVTM, CDR2 ANQGSEA. The CDR3 has 12 residues. As DNA, the CDR3 is TGCAGCGGTCTGACACTTTCCTACGAGCAGTACTTC. This encodes CSGLTLSYEQYF.

This chain uses TRBV20-1 with TRBJ2-2; 7 bases are shared with TRBD1. The CDR3 covers 14 residues. Unmatched junction bases numbered 8, after V lost 6 bases and J lost 4 bases. Germline V gene sequence: CDR1 DFQATT, CDR2 SNEGSKA (reference sequence). CDR3: CSASKRQGTGELFF. The DNA for the CDR3 is TGCAGTGCCAGCAAGCGACAGGGCACCGGGGAGCTGTTTTTT.

The rearrangement links TRBV20-1 to TRBJ2-3; D is undetermined. Germline V gene data show CDR1 as DFQATT and CDR2 as SNEGSKA (reference sequence). CDR3 length: 13 residues. V was trimmed by 2 bases and J by 4 bases, leaving 10 bases between them. The CDR3 is CSARYVGPDTQYF. CDR3 nucleotide sequence: TGCAGTGCTAGATACGTGGGCCCAGATACGCAGTATTTT.

This clonotype was counted a few times. The chain couples TRBV20-1 to TRBJ2-5, with D possibly being TRBD1 (6 bases). The V gene's germline CDR1 is DFQATT and CDR2 SNEGSKA (reference sequence). The CDR3 contains 14 residues. V was pared by 3 bases and J by 4 bases, with 15 bases between. The CDR3 bases are TGCAGTGCTAGGAGGGGGACCGGCGGAGAGACCCAGTACTTC. Protein product: CSARRGTGGETQYF.

This clonotype was found a few times. The chain joins TRBV6-5 to TRBJ1-3; D not certain. The CDR3 runs to 14 residues. Germline CDR1 and CDR2: MNHEY and SVGAGI. The ends were cut back, 0 bases at V and 4 bases at J, with 7 bases in the middle. The CDR3 here is CASSYSIPGNTIYF. The DNA of the CDR3 is TGTGCCAGCAGTTACTCGATCCCAGGAAACACCATATATTTT.

This clonotype was counted between two and nine times. The CDR3 coding sequence is TGCGCCAGCAGCCAAGATCTTAGCGGGGCTTACTACGAGCAGTACTTC. Its translation: CASSQDLSGAYYEQYF. J is TRBJ2-7 and V is TRBV4-1; 8 bases line up with TRBD2. The V gene end was trimmed by 0 bases and the J gene end by 3 bases; junction bases not matched to a gene: 7. This CDR3 has 16 amino acids. Germline V CDR1 and CDR2: MGHRA, YSYEKL.

The chain uses TRBV4-1 and TRBJ1-4, with a tentative D call TRBD1 (6 bases). V shed 2 bases and J shed 0 bases, with 19 bases lying between them. In germline, CDR1 is MGHRA, CDR2 YSYEKL. The CDR3 extends over 19 amino acids. The CDR3 nucleotides read TGCGCCAGCAGCCAACGCTTCTTCACCGGGGGCACAACTAATGAAAAACTGTTTTTT. Translated, it gives CASSQRFFTGGTTNEKLFF.

The chain links TRBV18 to TRBJ2-7; D is possibly TRBD1 (6 bases). CDR3 length equals 14 residues. Germline V CDR1 and CDR2: KGHSH, LQKENI. V was pared by 2 bases and J by 0 bases, with 8 bases between. The CDR3 DNA is TGTGCCAGCTCACCAAAGGGGGTCTCCTACGAGCAGTACTTC. Translated: CASSPKGVSYEQYF.

The genes are TRBV20-1 and TRBJ2-1; 8 bases fit TRBD2. Trimming took 2 bases from V and 3 from J; bases not matched to a gene: 9. The CDR3 sequence is 16 residues long. CDR1 and CDR2 from the germline V gene are DFQATT and SNEGSKA (reference sequence). CDR3 sequence (DNA): TGCAGTGCTAGATTGATAGGCGGGGGGAACTACAATGAGCAGTTCTTC. Translated: CSARLIGGGNYNEQFF.

This chain links TRBV10-3 with TRBJ2-7; the D gene could be TRBD1 or TRBD2 (5 bases each). This CDR3 spans 15 amino acids. Germline lookup yields CDR1 ENHRY and CDR2 SYGVKD. The ends were cut back, 4 bases at V and 6 bases at J, with 19 bases in the middle. Here the CDR3 reads CAISGTGAPRFEQYF. As DNA, the CDR3 is TGTGCCATCAGTGGGACCGGGGCGCCTAGGTTCGAGCAGTACTTC.

The chain employs TRBV4-1 and TRBJ2-3; 9 bases fit TRBD1. The V segment lost 2 bases and the J segment 6 bases; nucleotides outside the gene matches: 6. The CDR3 totals 15 residues. CDR1 is MGHRA and CDR2 is YSYEKL in the germline V gene. The CDR3 sequence is CASSQYRGQEDTQYF. CDR3 DNA sequence: TGCGCCAGCAGCCAATACAGGGGGCAGGAGGATACGCAGTATTTT.

This chain connects TRBV5-1 to TRBJ2-2; D is unclear. Germline CDR1 is SGHRS and CDR2 is YFSETQ. Trimming cost V 3 bases and J 0 bases, with 9 bases left between them. The length of the CDR3 is 15 residues. CDR3 in amino acids: CASSWGATNTGELFF. DNA for the CDR3: TGCGCCAGCAGCTGGGGTGCTACGAACACCGGGGAGCTGTTTTTT.

V usage is TRBV6-5 and J usage is TRBJ2-7; no definite D call. In germline, CDR1 is MNHEY, CDR2 SVGAGI. Trimming left V 2 bases short and J 4 bases short, with 12 bases between. CDR3 length equals 14 residues. The CDR3 sequence: CASSYTLKAYEQYF. As DNA, the CDR3 is TGTGCCAGCAGTTACACCCTGAAAGCGTACGAGCAGTACTTC.

This rearrangement joins TRBV12-3 or TRBV12-4 to TRBJ2-1; D is perhaps TRBD2 (7 bases). The CDR3 runs 13 residues. V was trimmed by 6 bases and J by 9 bases, leaving 15 bases between them. The CDR3 protein is CASRQTGGGEQFF. CDR3 nucleotides: TGTGCCAGCAGACAGACGGGGGGCGGTGAGCAGTTCTTC.

The chain links TRBV10-3 to TRBJ1-6; tentative D call: TRBD1 (5 bases). V gave up 10 bases and J gave up 5 bases, with 15 bases separating them. Per the germline V gene, CDR1 is ENHRY and CDR2 is SYGVKD. The CDR3 covers 14 residues. The CDR3 region is CATLGAPDNSPLHF. The CDR3 DNA sequence: TGTGCCACCCTTGGGGCACCGGATAATTCACCCCTCCACTTT.

The chain couples TRBV20-1 to TRBJ2-1; weak D call: TRBD1 (6 bases). Germline V gene data show CDR1 as DFQATT and CDR2 as SNEGSKA (reference sequence). The CDR3 is 13 amino acids. The ends were cut back, 5 bases at V and 5 bases at J, with 13 bases in the middle. CDR3 residues: CSADETGDNEQFF. CDR3 DNA sequence: TGCAGTGCTGACGAGACAGGAGACAATGAGCAGTTCTTC.

The chain couples TRBV10-3 to TRBJ2-3; TRBD2 matches at 14 bases. CDR3 length equals 17 residues. Germline V gene data show CDR1 as ENHRY and CDR2 as SYGVKD. The V segment lost 6 bases and the J segment 1 base; nucleotides outside the gene matches: 6. As DNA, the CDR3 is TGTGCCATCAGGGGACTAGCGGGGGTCGAAGGCACAGATACGCAGTATTTT. Translated: CAIRGLAGVEGTDTQYF.

This clonotype was observed a handful of times. This chain connects TRBV3-1 to TRBJ1-1; 8 bases are a match to TRBD1. The CDR3 totals 16 residues. The germline CDR1 and CDR2 sequences are LGHDT and YNNKEL (reference sequence). With 6 bases clipped from V and 7 bases from J, the junction kept 16 bases outside the gene matches. CDR3 residues: CASSPRGLTGDGEAFF. Written as DNA, the CDR3 is TGTGCCAGCAGTCCGCGTGGGTTGACAGGGGACGGTGAAGCTTTCTTT.

The chain uses TRBV12-3 or TRBV12-4 and TRBJ2-5; either TRBD1 or TRBD2 may fit D (6 bases each). This CDR3 region has 15 residues. Trimming stripped 3 bases from V and 5 bases from J, with 16 bases between. The CDR3 region has the DNA TGTGCCAGCAGTTTGGGGACGGGGGCGCGGGAGACCCAGTACTTC. It codes for CASSLGTGARETQYF.

V gene TRBV27 combines with J gene TRBJ2-7; TRBD2 is a possible D gene (7 bases). Trimming took off 11 bases at V and 1 base at J, with 15 bases between the two ends. The length of the CDR3 is 13 residues. CDR1 and CDR2 (germline): MNHEY, SMNVEV (reference sequence). The CDR3 protein is CASKGGESYEQYF. Here the CDR3 DNA reads TGTGCCTCAAAAGGGGGGGAGTCCTACGAGCAGTACTTC.

The chain combines TRBV5-1 with TRBJ1-2; D might be TRBD1 (5 bases). The CDR3 spans 15 residues. V lost 0 bases, J lost 3 bases, and 12 bases lay in between. CDR1 is SGHRS, CDR2 YFSETQ, per germline. CDR3 loop: CASSLDAGLDYGYTF. CDR3 sequence (DNA): TGCGCCAGCAGCTTGGATGCGGGACTAGACTATGGCTACACCTTC.

Only a few counts were recorded for this clonotype. The J gene is TRBJ2-3, the V gene TRBV20-1, with unresolved D. The ends were cut back, 3 bases at V and 0 bases at J, with 4 bases in the middle. The CDR3 sequence is 12 residues long. Germline CDR1 DFQATT, CDR2 SNEGSKA (reference sequence). The DNA of the CDR3 is TGCAGTGCTAGGTGGAGCACAGATACGCAGTATTTT. Protein: CSARWSTDTQYF.

In its sample, this clonotype was seen many times. The rearrangement links TRBV20-1 to TRBJ2-5; the D is unclear. The CDR3 length is 14 residues. The germline V gene encodes CDR1 DFQATT and CDR2 SNEGSKA (reference sequence). V lost 2 bases to trimming and J lost 0 bases, with 10 bases between them. The CDR3 coding sequence is TGCAGTGCTAGAACGGGCAGCTACCAAGAGACCCAGTACTTC. Translation: CSARTGSYQETQYF.

The rearrangement joins TRBV6-1 to TRBJ2-1, with 10 bases identical to TRBD2. V was clipped by 8 bases and J by 4 bases; unmatched bases: 11. Looked up from germline, CDR1 is MNHNS and CDR2 is SASEGT. The CDR3 contains 16 residues. The CDR3 reads CASAHGPTSGYNEQFF. CDR3 in DNA: TGTGCCAGCGCTCACGGGCCGACTAGCGGGTACAATGAGCAGTTCTTC.